These 27 T cell receptor beta chains came from one sample sequenced in a study of graft-versus-host responses after intestinal transplantation. Which antigens these TCRs recognize remains unknown. Sequenced by immunoSEQ multiplex PCR; TCRdb stores in-frame clones only, minus some. The repertoire holds 90,000 to 150,000 clones, with roughly 95% as singletons. Sequencing was performed on unstimulated CD8+ T cells sorted from spleen or lymph node cells, taken before intestinal transplant. The receptors shown here come from a human donor who received an intestinal transplant.

The rearrangement links TRBV28 to TRBJ2-6; 7 nucleotides line up with TRBD1. V trimming: 5 bases; J trimming: 3 bases; junction bases outside the gene matches: 1. CDR3 length: 14 residues. Germline V lookup: CDR1 MDHEN, CDR2 SYDVKM. Here the CDR3 DNA reads TGTGCCAGCAGTACAGGGGTTGGGGCCAACGTCCTGACTTTC. Amino acids: CASSTGVGANVLTF. The whole variable domain, filled in from reference TRBV28 and TRBJ2-6, reads DVKVTQSSRYLVKRTGEKVFLECVQDMDHENMFWYRQDPGLGLRLIYFSYDVKMKEKGDIPEGYSVSREKKERFSLILESASTNQTSMYLCASSTGVGANVLTFGAGSRLTVL.

The chain recombines TRBV7-6 with TRBJ2-1; D might be TRBD2 (5 bases). Trimming pared 3 bases from V and 2 bases from J, leaving 20 bases between. The CDR3 runs 18 residues. Germline V CDR1 and CDR2: SGHVS, FNYEAQ. This chain's CDR3 is CASSFYTDYLGAYNEQFF. As DNA, the CDR3 is TGTGCCAGCAGCTTCTATACCGACTACCTAGGAGCCTACAATGAGCAGTTCTTC.

The chain uses TRBV7-9 and TRBJ2-1; TRBD2 matches at 11 bases. CDR1 is SEHNR, CDR2 FQNEAQ, per germline (reference sequence). The length of the CDR3 is 14 residues. The V segment lost 3 bases and the J segment 5 bases; nucleotides outside the gene matches: 0. CDR3 in amino acids: CASSLTSGNNEQFF. CDR3 bases: TGTGCCAGCAGCTTGACTAGCGGGAACAATGAGCAGTTCTTC.

The chain links TRBV7-9 to TRBJ2-1; the D gene is possibly TRBD2 (5 bases). Trimming shortened V by 1 base and J by 8 bases, and 9 bases separated the two germline ends. The CDR3 consists of 13 residues. Per germline, CDR1 SEHNR and CDR2 FQNEAQ (reference sequence). This CDR3 reads CASSLGGADEQFF. The CDR3 DNA follows: TGTGCCAGCAGCTTAGGGGGAGCGGATGAGCAGTTCTTC.

The chain is built from TRBV15 and TRBJ2-5; TRBD2 agrees at 11 bases. The DNA end favors TRBJ2-7, so the J call may be wrong. This CDR3 comprises 19 residues. CDR1 and CDR2 (germline): LNHNV, YYDKDF (reference sequence). Here the CDR3 DNA reads TGTGCCACCAGCAGAGTCTTTAAGAGAACTAGCGGGAGCCTTTACGAGCAGTACTTC. The encoded protein is CATSRVFKRTSGSLYEQYF.

V gene TRBV6-4 combines with J gene TRBJ1-2, with D possibly being TRBD1 (6 bases). Trimming took 0 bases from V and 4 from J, leaving 18 bases between them. Germline CDR1 reads MRHNA; CDR2 reads SNTAGT. This CDR3 region has 17 residues. This CDR3 is CASSDSRTKQGSYGYTF. The CDR3 DNA is TGTGCCAGCAGTGACTCGAGGACCAAACAGGGTTCCTATGGCTACACCTTC.

The chain has TRBV7-8 and TRBJ2-1; possibly TRBD2 for D (6 bases). The CDR3 has 16 amino acids. Trimming shortened V by 5 bases and J by 0 bases, and 14 bases separated the two germline ends. Germline V gene lookup returns CDR1 SGHVS and CDR2 FQNEAQ. Here the CDR3 DNA reads TGTGCCAGCAGCCCGCTTAGCGGTTACTCCTACAATGAGCAGTTCTTC. Amino acids: CASSPLSGYSYNEQFF. Complete variable domain (other parts from reference TRBV7-8 and TRBJ2-1): GAGVSQSPRYKVAKRGQDVALRCDPISGHVSLFWYQQALGQGPEFLTYFQNEAQLDKSGLPSDRFFAERPEGSVSTLKIQRTQQEDSAVYLCASSPLSGYSYNEQFFGPGTRLTVL.

J is TRBJ2-7 and V is TRBV28; no definite D call. The CDR3 has 13 amino acids. Looked up from germline, CDR1 is MDHEN and CDR2 is SYDVKM. Deletions cut 5 bases from V and 12 bases from J, with 20 bases between. The CDR3 DNA sequence: TGTGCCAGCAGTCCCCCGACAAGGCCCGATAGGTACTTC. Translation: CASSPPTRPDRYF.

The rearrangement joins TRBV28 to TRBJ2-3; TRBD1 matches at 9 bases. The V gene end was trimmed by 6 bases and the J gene end by 6 bases; junction bases not matched to a gene: 10. The CDR3 is 15 residues long. The germline V gene encodes CDR1 MDHEN and CDR2 SYDVKM. The CDR3 nucleotides are TGTGCCAGCAGGATAACAGGGGGCGCGGGGGATACGCAGTATTTT. As protein: CASRITGGAGDTQYF.

V is TRBV30 and J is TRBJ2-3, with a possible D match to TRBD1 (5 bases). V was pared by 0 bases and J by 2 bases, with 9 bases between. The length of the CDR3 is 14 residues. The V gene's germline CDR1 is GTSNPN and CDR2 SVGIG (reference sequence). CDR3 nucleotides: TGTGCCTGGAGTGTCGGCAGGGTCACAGATACGCAGTATTTT. Encoded protein: CAWSVGRVTDTQYF.

V and J are TRBV11-2 and TRBJ1-5, with 10 positions matching TRBD1. The CDR3 extends over 18 amino acids. With 5 bases clipped from V and 7 bases from J, the junction kept 17 bases outside the gene matches. Germline CDR1 SGHAT, CDR2 FQNNGV. The CDR3 reads CASSMTGGPRGPGQPQHF. CDR3 coding DNA: TGTGCCAGCAGCATGACAGGGGGCCCGCGGGGGCCTGGGCAGCCCCAGCATTTT.

J is TRBJ1-1 and V is TRBV27; tentative D call: TRBD1 (6 bases). Trimming cost V 3 bases and J 4 bases, with 9 bases left between them. Germline CDR1 and CDR2: MNHEY and SMNVEV (reference sequence). CDR3 length: 13 amino acids. In nucleotides, the CDR3 is TGTGCCAGCAGTTTCGGGGGCTCCACTGAAGCTTTCTTT. As protein: CASSFGGSTEAFF.

This chain connects TRBV6-5 to TRBJ2-5; 12 bases map to TRBD2. After removal of 4 bases from V and 4 bases from J, the junction contained 1 base not matched to a gene. The CDR3 loop spans 14 amino acids. Germline V gene lookup returns CDR1 MNHEY and CDR2 SVGAGI. The CDR3, as DNA: TGTGCCAGCAGTTTGGGACTAGCGGGAGAGACCCAGTACTTC. Amino acid sequence: CASSLGLAGETQYF.

This chain connects TRBV4-2 to TRBJ1-2; 9 positions match TRBD1. This CDR3 region has 15 residues. Germline V gene data show CDR1 as LGHNA and CDR2 as YNFKEQ. The V segment lost 3 bases and the J segment 4 bases; nucleotides outside the gene matches: 6. The CDR3 region has the DNA TGTGCCAGCAGCCAGGAGGACAGGGGCTCCTATGGCTACACCTTC. It codes for CASSQEDRGSYGYTF.

The V gene is TRBV28, the J gene TRBJ1-2; D not resolved. The germline CDR1 and CDR2 sequences are MDHEN and SYDVKM. The CDR3 loop spans 13 amino acids. The germline V and J ends were trimmed by 3 bases and 5 bases, with 10 bases remaining between them. The CDR3 DNA is TGTGCCAGCAGTTTCGCTCGAGGGTATGGCTACACCTTC. Its protein product is CASSFARGYGYTF.

This clone was observed once. The chain uses TRBV7-3 and TRBJ1-5; tentative D call: TRBD1 (5 bases). The CDR3 is 19 amino acids. Germline V lookup: CDR1 SGHTA, CDR2 FQGTGA. V dropped 1 base and J dropped 1 base, with 20 bases sitting between them. The CDR3 sequence: CASSLKSSGGDASNQPQHF. In DNA form, the CDR3 reads TGTGCCAGCAGCTTAAAGAGTTCCGGAGGGGATGCAAGCAATCAGCCCCAGCATTTT.

V usage is TRBV27 and J usage is TRBJ2-1, with 11 bases lining up with TRBD2. This CDR3 is built from 20 residues. The V gene's germline CDR1 is MNHEY and CDR2 SMNVEV (reference sequence). V dropped 0 bases and J dropped 1; count of bases not matched to a gene: 11. The CDR3 region is CASSLSLGLAGGRSYNEQFF. CDR3 in DNA: TGTGCCAGCAGTTTATCCCTTGGGCTAGCGGGAGGAAGATCCTACAATGAGCAGTTCTTC.

This clone occurred once. This chain joins TRBV4-1 and TRBJ2-5; D gene ambiguous. The end of the DNA fits TRBJ2-7 better, so the J call may be wrong. Germline V gene lookup returns CDR1 MGHRA and CDR2 YSYEKL. The length of the CDR3 is 13 residues. The CDR3 reads CASSQANGYEQYF. The DNA for the CDR3 is TGCGCCAGCAGCCAAGCAAACGGGTACGAGCAGTACTTC.

V usage is TRBV11-2 and J usage is TRBJ2-7, with 7 bases identical to TRBD1. Trimming removed 3 bases from V and 1 base from J; junction bases left unmatched: 3. Germline V CDR1 and CDR2: SGHAT, FQNNGV. This CDR3 has 14 residues. The CDR3 loop reads CASSFSDRSYEQYF. The DNA for the CDR3 is TGTGCCAGCAGCTTCTCGGACAGGTCCTACGAGCAGTACTTC. Complete variable domain (other parts from reference TRBV11-2 and TRBJ2-7): EAGVAQSPRYKIIEKRQSVAFWCNPISGHATLYWYQQILGQGPKLLIQFQNNGVVDDSQLPKDRFSAERLKGVDSTLKIQPAKLEDSAVYLCASSFSDRSYEQYFGPGTRLTVT.

This rearrangement joins TRBV6-4 to TRBJ2-3; the match to TRBD2 covers 14 bases. V trimming: 0 bases; J trimming: 5 bases; junction bases outside the gene matches: 10. The V gene's germline CDR1 is MRHNA and CDR2 SNTAGT. The CDR3 has 19 residues. The CDR3 DNA reads as TGTGCCAGCAGTGACTCAAGACTAGCGGGAGGGCCTCTTCAAGATACGCAGTATTTT. It encodes CASSDSRLAGGPLQDTQYF.

On this clone itself: The sample carries other DNA sequences with the same CDR3. The gene calls are TRBV9 and TRBJ2-7, with D possibly matching TRBD1 (6 bases). This CDR3 is built from 13 residues. The germline gives CDR1 SGDLS, CDR2 YYNGEE. Trimming stripped 2 bases from V and 1 base from J, with 7 bases between. The CDR3 DNA is TGTGCCAGCAGCGTTGGACAGTCCTACGAGCAGTACTTC. It specifies CASSVGQSYEQYF.

The chain employs TRBV27 and TRBJ2-7; the D gene is possibly TRBD2 (6 bases). V shed 7 bases and J shed 1 base, with 14 bases lying between them. Germline V lookup: CDR1 MNHEY, CDR2 SMNVEV (reference sequence). The CDR3 contains 14 residues. CDR3 coding DNA: TGTGCCAGCAACTCACGGGGGAGTTCCTACGAGCAGTACTTC. This translates into CASNSRGSSYEQYF.

The chain couples TRBV9 to TRBJ1-3; TRBD1 matches at 7 bases. This CDR3 comprises 17 residues. The germline V gene has CDR1 SGDLS and CDR2 YYNGEE. J was trimmed by 4 bases and V by 0 bases; bases with no gene match: 10. In DNA form, the CDR3 reads TGTGCCAGCAGCGTAGCCTTACGACAGGGTGCCGGAAACACCATATATTTT. It yields the protein CASSVALRQGAGNTIYF.

The V and J genes are TRBV9 and TRBJ1-4; no firm D call. Trimming took 4 bases from V and 10 from J, leaving 8 bases between them. The CDR3 has 11 residues. Germline CDR1 and CDR2: SGDLS and YYNGEE. Written as DNA, the CDR3 is TGTGCCAGCAGCCCCGGCGGAAAACTGTTTTTT. It is translated as CASSPGGKLFF.

The rearrangement links TRBV6-6 to TRBJ2-3; D remains unclear. The ends were cut back, 0 bases at V and 6 bases at J, with 4 bases in the middle. This CDR3 is built from 12 residues. Germline CDR1 reads MNHNY; CDR2 reads SVGAGI (reference sequence). CDR3 region: CASSYSKDTQYF. CDR3 in DNA: TGTGCCAGCAGTTACTCGAAGGATACGCAGTATTTT.

The chain uses TRBV5-8 and TRBJ2-5; D is uncertain. V shed 0 bases and J shed 0 bases, with 12 bases lying between them. Germline-derived CDR1 and CDR2 are SGHTS and YDEGEE. This CDR3 contains 16 residues. Here the CDR3 DNA reads TGTGCCAGCAGCTTGGTGGGCGGCAGGTACCAAGAGACCCAGTACTTC. It is translated as CASSLVGGRYQETQYF.

The CDR3 here is CASSLSVNTEAFF. CDR3 coding DNA: TGTGCCAGCAGCTTGAGTGTGAACACTGAAGCTTTCTTT. The gene calls are TRBV5-4 and TRBJ1-1; D remains unclear. The length of the CDR3 is 13 residues. The germline V and J ends were trimmed by 1 base and 0 bases, with 4 bases remaining between them. The germline V gene has CDR1 SGHNT and CDR2 YYREEE (reference sequence).